Given below is one T cell receptor (beta chain) in context. Per the authors' pipeline: For nucleated cells, counts were estimated from reference gene primer amplification. Clones were read by immunoSEQ multiplex PCR, and TCRdb kept only the in-frame ones, dropping some. V, J and clone size are taken as reported in that table, and D and trimming were inferred from the DNA itself. The repertoire has fewer than 200,000 clones, approximately 85% of them found once; the top ten carry roughly 1.1%. These data are taken from a study of blood T cell repertoires in COVID-19. Whole-study context: COVID-19 samples from acute and convalescent phases originated in the United States, Italy and Spain.

The CDR3 contains 11 residues. Looked up from germline, CDR1 is SQVTM and CDR2 is ANQGSEA. Trimming took off 5 bases at V and 5 bases at J, with 9 bases between the two ends. Sequenced: peripheral blood. This clonotype originated in a man in his fifties or sixties who had recovered from COVID-19. V usage is TRBV29-1 and J usage is TRBJ2-5; D not resolved. This chain's CDR3 is CSVQVQETQYF. The CDR3 DNA reads as TGCAGCGTTCAGGTGCAGGAGACCCAGTACTTC.